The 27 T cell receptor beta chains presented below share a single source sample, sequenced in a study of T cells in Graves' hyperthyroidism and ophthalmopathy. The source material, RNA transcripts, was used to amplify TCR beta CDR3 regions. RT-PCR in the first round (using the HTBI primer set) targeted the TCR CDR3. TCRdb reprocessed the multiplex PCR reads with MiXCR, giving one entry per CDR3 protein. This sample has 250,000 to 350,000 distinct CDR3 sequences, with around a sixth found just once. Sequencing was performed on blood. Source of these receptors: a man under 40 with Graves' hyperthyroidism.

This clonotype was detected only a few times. The CDR3 protein is CASSPEFGRAFNEELFF. The DNA of the CDR3 is TGTGCCAGCAGCCCAGAGTTCGGGAGGGCCTTTAACGAAGAGCTGTTTTTT. This chain links TRBV7-9 with TRBJ2-2; 8 bases fit TRBD2. The CDR3 length is 17 residues. V lost 5 bases and J lost 11; bases outside the gene matches: 19. In germline, CDR1 is SEHNR, CDR2 FQNEAQ (reference sequence).

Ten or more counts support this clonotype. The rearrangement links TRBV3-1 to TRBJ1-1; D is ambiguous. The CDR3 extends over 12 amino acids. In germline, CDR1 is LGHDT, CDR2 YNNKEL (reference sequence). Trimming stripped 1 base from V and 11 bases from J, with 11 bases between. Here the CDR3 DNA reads TGTGCCAGCAGCCAAGGCGTGGATCGGGCTTTCTTT. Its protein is CASSQGVDRAFF.

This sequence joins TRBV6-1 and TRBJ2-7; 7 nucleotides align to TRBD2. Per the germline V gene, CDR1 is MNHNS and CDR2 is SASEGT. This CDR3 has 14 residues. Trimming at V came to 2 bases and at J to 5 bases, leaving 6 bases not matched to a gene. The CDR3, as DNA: TGTGCCAGCAGTGAAAGGCGGGAGAAAGACGAGCAGTACTTC. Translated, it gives CASSERREKDEQYF.

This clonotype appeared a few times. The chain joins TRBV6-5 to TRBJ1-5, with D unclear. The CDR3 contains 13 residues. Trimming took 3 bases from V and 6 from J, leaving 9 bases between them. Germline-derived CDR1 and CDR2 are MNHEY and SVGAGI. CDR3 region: CASSYKGGQPQHF. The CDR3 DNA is TGTGCCAGCAGTTATAAGGGAGGTCAGCCCCAGCATTTT.

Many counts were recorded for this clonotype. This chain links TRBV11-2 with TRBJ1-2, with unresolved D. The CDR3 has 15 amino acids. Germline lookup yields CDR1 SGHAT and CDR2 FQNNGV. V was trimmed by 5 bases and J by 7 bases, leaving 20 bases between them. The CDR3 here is CASSPRPQEEGGYTF. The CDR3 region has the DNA TGTGCCAGCAGCCCTCGCCCCCAGGAAGAAGGTGGCTACACCTTC.

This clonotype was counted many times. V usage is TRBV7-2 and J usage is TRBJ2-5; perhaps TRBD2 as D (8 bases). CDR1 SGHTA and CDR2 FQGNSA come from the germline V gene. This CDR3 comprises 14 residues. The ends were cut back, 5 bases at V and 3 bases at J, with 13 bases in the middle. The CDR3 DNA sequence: TGTGCCAGCAGCCTTAGCGGGACAGAAGAGACCCAGTACTTC. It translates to CASSLSGTEETQYF.

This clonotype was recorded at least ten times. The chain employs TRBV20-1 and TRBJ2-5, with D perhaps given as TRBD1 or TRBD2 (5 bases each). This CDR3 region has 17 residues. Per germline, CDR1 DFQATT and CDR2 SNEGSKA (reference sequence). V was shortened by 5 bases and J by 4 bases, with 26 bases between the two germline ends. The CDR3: CSASPPGRGPLGETQYF. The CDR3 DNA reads TGCAGTGCTTCCCCCCCGGGTAGGGGACCCTTGGGAGAGACCCAGTACTTC.

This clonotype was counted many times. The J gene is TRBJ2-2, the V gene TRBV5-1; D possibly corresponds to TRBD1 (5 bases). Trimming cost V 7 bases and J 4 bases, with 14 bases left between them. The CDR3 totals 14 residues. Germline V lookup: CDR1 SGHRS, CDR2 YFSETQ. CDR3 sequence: CASFPDTLTGELFF. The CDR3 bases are TGCGCCAGCTTTCCGGACACCCTCACCGGGGAGCTGTTTTTT.

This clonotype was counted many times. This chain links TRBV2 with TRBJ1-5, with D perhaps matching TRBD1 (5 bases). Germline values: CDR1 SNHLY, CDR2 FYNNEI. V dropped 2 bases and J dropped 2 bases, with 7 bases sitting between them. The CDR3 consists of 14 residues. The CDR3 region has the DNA TGTGCCAGCAGTGAACGGGGCGGCAATCAGCCCCAGCATTTT. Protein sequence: CASSERGGNQPQHF.

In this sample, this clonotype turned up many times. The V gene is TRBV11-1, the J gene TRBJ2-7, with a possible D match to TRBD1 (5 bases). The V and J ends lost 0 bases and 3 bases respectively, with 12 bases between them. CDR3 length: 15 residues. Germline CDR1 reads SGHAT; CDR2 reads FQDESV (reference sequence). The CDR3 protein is CASSLAGKTVYEQYF. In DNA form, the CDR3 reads TGTGCCAGCAGCTTAGCGGGTAAGACAGTCTACGAGCAGTACTTC.

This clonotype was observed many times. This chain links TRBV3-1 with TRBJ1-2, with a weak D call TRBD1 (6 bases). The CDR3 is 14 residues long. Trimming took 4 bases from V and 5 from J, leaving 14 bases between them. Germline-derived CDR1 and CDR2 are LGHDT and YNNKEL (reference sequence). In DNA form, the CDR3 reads TGTGCCAGCAGCCCAGGGGCAGGGGAGTATGGCTACACCTTC. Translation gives CASSPGAGEYGYTF.

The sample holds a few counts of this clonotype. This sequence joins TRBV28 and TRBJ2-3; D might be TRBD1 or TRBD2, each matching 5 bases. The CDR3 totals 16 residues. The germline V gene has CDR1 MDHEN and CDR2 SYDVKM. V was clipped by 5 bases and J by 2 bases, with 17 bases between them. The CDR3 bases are TGTGCCAGCAGTGGAAGCCGGGGCGACTTCACAGATACGCAGTATTTT. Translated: CASSGSRGDFTDTQYF.

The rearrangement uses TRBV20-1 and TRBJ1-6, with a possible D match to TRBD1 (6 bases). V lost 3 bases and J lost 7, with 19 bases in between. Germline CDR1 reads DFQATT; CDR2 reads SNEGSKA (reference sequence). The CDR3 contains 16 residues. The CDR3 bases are TGCAGTGCTAGCAGGGCCCTGACAGGCGGCAATTCACCCCTCCACTTT. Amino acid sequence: CSASRALTGGNSPLHF.

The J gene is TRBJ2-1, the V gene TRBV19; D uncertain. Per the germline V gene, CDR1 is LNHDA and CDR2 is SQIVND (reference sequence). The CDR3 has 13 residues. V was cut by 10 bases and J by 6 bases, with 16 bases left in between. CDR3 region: CATHSSGLNEQFF. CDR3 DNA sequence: TGTGCCACCCACAGTTCCGGCCTCAATGAGCAGTTCTTC.

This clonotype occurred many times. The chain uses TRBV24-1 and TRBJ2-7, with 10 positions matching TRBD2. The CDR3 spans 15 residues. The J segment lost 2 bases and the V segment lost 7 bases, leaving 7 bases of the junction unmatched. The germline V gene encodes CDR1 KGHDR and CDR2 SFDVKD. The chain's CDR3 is CATSSGGAGAYEQYF. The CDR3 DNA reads TGTGCCACCAGCAGCGGGGGGGCGGGAGCCTACGAGCAGTACTTC.

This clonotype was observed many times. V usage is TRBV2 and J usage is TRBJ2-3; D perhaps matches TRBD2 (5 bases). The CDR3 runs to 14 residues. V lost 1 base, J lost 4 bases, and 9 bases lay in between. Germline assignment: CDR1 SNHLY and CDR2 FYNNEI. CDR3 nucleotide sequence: TGTGCCAGCAGTGAAGTGACTATTTCAGATACGCAGTATTTT. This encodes CASSEVTISDTQYF. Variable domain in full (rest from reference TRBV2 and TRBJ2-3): EPEVTQTPSHQVTQMGQEVILRCVPISNHLYFYWYRQILGQKVEFLVSFYNNEISEKSEIFDDQFSVERPDGSNFTLKIRSTKLEDSAMYFCASSEVTISDTQYFGPGTRLTVL.

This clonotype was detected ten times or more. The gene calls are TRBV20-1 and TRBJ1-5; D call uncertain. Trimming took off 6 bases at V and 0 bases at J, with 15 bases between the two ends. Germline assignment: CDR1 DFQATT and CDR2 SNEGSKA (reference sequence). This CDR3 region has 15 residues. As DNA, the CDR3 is TGCAGTGCGAGAAGGGCAGGAGATAGCAATCAGCCCCAGCATTTT. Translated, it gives CSARRAGDSNQPQHF.

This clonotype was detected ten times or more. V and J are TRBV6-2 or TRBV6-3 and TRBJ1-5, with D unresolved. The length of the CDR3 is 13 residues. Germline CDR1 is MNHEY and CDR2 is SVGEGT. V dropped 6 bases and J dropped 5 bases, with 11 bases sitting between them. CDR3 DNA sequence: TGTGCCAGCAGGATATCAGGCGATCAGCCCCAGCATTTT. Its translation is CASRISGDQPQHF.

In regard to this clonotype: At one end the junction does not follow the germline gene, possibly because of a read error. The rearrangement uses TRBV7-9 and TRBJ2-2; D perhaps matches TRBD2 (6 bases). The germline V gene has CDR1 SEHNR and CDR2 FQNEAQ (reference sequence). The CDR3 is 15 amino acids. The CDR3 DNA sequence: TGTGCCAGCAGCTTTAGGGCTAGCGCCACCGGGGAGCGGTTTTTT. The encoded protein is CASSFRASATGERFF.

CDR3 DNA: TGTGCCAGCAGTGAAATCCAGGGGGCGCCTGGGGCCAACGTCCTGACTTTC. Translating it yields CASSEIQGAPGANVLTF. This chain uses TRBV6-1 with TRBJ2-6; TRBD1 aligns across 8 bases. J was trimmed by 2 bases and V by 2 bases; bases with no gene match: 5. The germline CDR1 and CDR2 sequences are MNHNS and SASEGT. The length of the CDR3 is 17 residues.

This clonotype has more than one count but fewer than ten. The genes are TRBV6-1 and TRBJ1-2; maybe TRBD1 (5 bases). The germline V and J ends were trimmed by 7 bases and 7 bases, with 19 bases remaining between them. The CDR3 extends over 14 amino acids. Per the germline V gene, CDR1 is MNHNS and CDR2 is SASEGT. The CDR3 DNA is TGTGCCAGCATCCGAACGCGGGGGGGAGGTGGCTACACCTTC. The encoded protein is CASIRTRGGGGYTF.

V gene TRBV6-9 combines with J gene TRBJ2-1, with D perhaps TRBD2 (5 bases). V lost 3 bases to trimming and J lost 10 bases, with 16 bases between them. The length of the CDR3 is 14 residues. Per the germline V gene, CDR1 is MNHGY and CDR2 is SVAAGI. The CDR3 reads CASSYGPGSWEQFF. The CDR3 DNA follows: TGTGCCAGCAGTTACGGCCCGGGAAGTTGGGAGCAGTTCTTC.

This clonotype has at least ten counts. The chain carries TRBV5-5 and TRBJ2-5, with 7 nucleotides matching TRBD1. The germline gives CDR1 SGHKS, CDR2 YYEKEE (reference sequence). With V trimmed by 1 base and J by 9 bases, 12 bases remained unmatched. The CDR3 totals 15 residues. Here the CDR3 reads CASSLKQGMGRAQYF. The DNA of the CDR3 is TGTGCCAGCAGCTTGAAACAGGGGATGGGGCGGGCCCAGTACTTC.

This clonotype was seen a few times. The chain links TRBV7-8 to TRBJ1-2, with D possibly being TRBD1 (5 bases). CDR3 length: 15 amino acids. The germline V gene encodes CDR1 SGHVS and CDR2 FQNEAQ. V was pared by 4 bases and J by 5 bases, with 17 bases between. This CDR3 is CASSSPGGSLYGYTF. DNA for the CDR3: TGTGCCAGCAGCTCCCCGGGGGGTTCGCTTTATGGCTACACCTTC.

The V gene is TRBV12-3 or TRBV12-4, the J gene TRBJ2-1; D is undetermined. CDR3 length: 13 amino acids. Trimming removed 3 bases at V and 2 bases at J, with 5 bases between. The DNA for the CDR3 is TGTGCCAGCAGTTTTAACCCCTACAATGAGCAGTTCTTC. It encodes CASSFNPYNEQFF.

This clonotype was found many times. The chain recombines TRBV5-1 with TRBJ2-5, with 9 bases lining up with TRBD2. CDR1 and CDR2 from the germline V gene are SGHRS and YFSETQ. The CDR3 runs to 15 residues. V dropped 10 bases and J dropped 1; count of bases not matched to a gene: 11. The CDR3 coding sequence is TGCGCCTCCGGGCGGGCTAGCGGGATCCAAGAGACCCAGTACTTC. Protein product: CASGRASGIQETQYF.

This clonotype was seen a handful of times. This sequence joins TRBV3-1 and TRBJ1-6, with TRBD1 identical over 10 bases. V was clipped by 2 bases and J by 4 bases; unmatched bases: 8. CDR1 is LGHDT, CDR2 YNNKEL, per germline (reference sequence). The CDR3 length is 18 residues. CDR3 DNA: TGTGCCAGCAGCCAATACCCGGGACAGGGGTTTTATAATTCACCCCTCCACTTT. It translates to CASSQYPGQGFYNSPLHF.